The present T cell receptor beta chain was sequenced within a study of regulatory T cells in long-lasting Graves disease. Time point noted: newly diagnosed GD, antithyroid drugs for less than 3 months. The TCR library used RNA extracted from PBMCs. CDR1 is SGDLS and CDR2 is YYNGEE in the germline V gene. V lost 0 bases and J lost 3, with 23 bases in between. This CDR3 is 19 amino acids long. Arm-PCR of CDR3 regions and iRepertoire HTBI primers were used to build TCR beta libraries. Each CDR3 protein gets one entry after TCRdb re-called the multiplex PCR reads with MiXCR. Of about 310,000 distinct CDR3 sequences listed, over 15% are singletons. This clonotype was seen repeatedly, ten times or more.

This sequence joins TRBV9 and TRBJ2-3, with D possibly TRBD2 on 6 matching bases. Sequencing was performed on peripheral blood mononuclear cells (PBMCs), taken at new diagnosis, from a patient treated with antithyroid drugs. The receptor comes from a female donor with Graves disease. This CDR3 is CASSVDGLGTGALTDTQYF. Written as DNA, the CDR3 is TGTGCCAGCAGCGTAGACGGTTTGGGTACGGGAGCCCTGACAGATACGCAGTATTTT. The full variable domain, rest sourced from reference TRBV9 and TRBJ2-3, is DSGVTQTPKHLITATGQRVTLRCSPRSGDLSVYWYQQSLDQGLQFLIQYYNGEERAKGNILERFSAQQFPDLHSELNLSSLELGDSALYFCASSVDGLGTGALTDTQYFGPGTRLTVL.